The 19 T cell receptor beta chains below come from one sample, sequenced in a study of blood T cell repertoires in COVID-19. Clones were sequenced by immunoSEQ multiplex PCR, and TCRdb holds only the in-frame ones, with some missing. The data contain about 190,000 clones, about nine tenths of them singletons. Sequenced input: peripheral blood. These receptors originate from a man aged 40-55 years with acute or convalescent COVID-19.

The CDR3 coding sequence is TGTGCCAGCAGCTTAGCGGAGCGGGGTGGGGATACGCAGTATTTT. Protein product: CASSLAERGGDTQYF. The J gene is TRBJ2-3, the V gene TRBV7-9, with 7 bases fitting TRBD2. The J segment lost 6 bases and the V segment lost 0 bases, leaving 6 bases of the junction unmatched. In germline, CDR1 is SEHNR, CDR2 FQNEAQ (reference sequence). CDR3 size: 15 residues.

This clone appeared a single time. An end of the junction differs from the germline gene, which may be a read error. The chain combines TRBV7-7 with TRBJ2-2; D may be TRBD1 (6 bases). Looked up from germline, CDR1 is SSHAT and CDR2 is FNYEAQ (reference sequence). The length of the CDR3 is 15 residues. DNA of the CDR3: TGTGCTAGCAGCTTCCAGGGGATAGGCACCGGGGAGCTGTTTTTT. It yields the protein CASSFQGIGTGELFF.

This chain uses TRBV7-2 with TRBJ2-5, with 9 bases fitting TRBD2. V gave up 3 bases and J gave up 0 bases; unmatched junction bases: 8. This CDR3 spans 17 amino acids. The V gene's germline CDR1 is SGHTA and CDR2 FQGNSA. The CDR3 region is CASSFGGLAVYQETQYF. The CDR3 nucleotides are TGTGCCAGCAGCTTCGGGGGACTAGCAGTGTACCAAGAGACCCAGTACTTC. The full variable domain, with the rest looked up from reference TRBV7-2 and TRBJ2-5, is GAGVSQSPSNKVTEKGKDVELRCDPISGHTALYWYRQSLGQGLEFLIYFQGNSAPDKSGLPSDRFSAERTGGSVSTLTIQRTQQEDSAVYLCASSFGGLAVYQETQYFGPGTRLLVL.

CDR3: CATLPPDIAKNIQYF. CDR3 bases: TGTGCCACCTTGCCTCCGGACATAGCCAAAAACATTCAGTACTTC. The chain links TRBV6-5 to TRBJ2-4, with TRBD1 as a possible D gene (5 bases). This CDR3 contains 15 residues. CDR1 and CDR2 from the germline V gene are MNHEY and SVGAGI. The V end lost 10 bases, the J end lost 0 bases, and 16 bases lay between the germline ends.

The CDR3 spells CASSGPERGLLGSGELFF. In DNA, the CDR3 is TGTGCCAGCAGTGGGCCGGAAAGGGGGCTCTTGGGGTCCGGGGAGCTGTTTTTT. This sequence joins TRBV2 and TRBJ2-2; 7 bases match TRBD1. Germline CDR1 SNHLY, CDR2 FYNNEI. Losses at the gene ends were 4 bases for V and 6 bases for J; bases not matched to a gene: 17. The CDR3 extends over 18 amino acids. The complete variable domain, with remaining parts taken from reference TRBV2 and TRBJ2-2, reads EPEVTQTPSHQVTQMGQEVILRCVPISNHLYFYWYRQILGQKVEFLVSFYNNEISEKSEIFDDQFSVERPDGSNFTLKIRSTKLEDSAMYFCASSGPERGLLGSGELFFGEGSRLTVL.

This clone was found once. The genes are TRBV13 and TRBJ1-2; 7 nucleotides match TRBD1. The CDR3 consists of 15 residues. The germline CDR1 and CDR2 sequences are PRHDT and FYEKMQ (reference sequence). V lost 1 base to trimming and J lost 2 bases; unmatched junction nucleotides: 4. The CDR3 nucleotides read TGTGCCAGCAGCTTAGCCCAGGGGGGCAACTATGGCTACACCTTC. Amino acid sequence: CASSLAQGGNYGYTF.

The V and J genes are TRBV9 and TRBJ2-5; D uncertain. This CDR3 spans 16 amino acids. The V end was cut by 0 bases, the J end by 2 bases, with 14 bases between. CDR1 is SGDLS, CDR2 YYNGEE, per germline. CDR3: CASSVGSSLEQETQYF. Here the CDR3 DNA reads TGTGCCAGCAGCGTAGGTAGTAGCTTGGAGCAAGAGACCCAGTACTTC.

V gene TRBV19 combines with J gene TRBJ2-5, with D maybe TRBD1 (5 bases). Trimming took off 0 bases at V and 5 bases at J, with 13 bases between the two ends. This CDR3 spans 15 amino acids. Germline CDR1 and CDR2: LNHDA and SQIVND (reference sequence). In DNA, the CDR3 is TGTGCCAGTAGTATAGAGCCGTGGACATTGGAGACCCAGTACTTC. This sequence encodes CASSIEPWTLETQYF. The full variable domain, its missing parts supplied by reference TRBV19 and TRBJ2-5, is DGGITQSPKYLFRKEGQNVTLSCEQNLNHDAMYWYRQDPGQGLRLIYYSQIVNDFQKGDIAEGYSVSREKKESFPLTVTSAQKNPTAFYLCASSIEPWTLETQYFGPGTRLLVL.

The CDR3 sequence: CASSTGLARNEQFF. Here the CDR3 DNA reads TGTGCCAGCAGTACGGGACTAGCGCGGAATGAGCAGTTCTTC. The rearrangement uses TRBV6-5 and TRBJ2-1, with TRBD2 matching 10 bases. In germline, CDR1 is MNHEY, CDR2 SVGAGI. The CDR3 loop spans 14 amino acids. With 5 bases clipped from V and 7 bases from J, the junction kept 5 bases outside the gene matches.

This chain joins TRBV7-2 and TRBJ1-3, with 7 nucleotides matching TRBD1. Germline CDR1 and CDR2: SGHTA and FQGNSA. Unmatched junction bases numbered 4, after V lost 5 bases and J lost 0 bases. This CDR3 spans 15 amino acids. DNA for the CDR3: TGTGCCAGCAGCCGGGACAGCTTCTCTGGAAACACCATATATTTT. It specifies CASSRDSFSGNTIYF.

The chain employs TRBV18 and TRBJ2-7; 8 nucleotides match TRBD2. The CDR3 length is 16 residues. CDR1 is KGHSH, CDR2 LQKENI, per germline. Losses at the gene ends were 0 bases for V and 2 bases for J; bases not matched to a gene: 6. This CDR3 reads CASSPPGGRITYEQYF. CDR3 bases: TGTGCCAGCTCACCACCCGGCGGGAGGATTACCTACGAGCAGTACTTC.

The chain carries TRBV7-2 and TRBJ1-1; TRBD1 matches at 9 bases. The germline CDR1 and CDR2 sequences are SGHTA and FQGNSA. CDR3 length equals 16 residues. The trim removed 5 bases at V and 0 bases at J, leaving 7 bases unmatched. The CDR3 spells CASSPLGTGMNTEAFF. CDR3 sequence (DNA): TGTGCCAGCAGCCCCCTAGGGACAGGGATGAACACTGAAGCTTTCTTT.

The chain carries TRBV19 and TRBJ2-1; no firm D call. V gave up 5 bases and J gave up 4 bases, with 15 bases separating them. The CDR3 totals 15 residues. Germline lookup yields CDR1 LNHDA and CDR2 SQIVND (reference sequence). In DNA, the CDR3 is TGTGCCAGTAGTCTTACACAGATGACGTACAATGAGCAGTTCTTC. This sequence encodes CASSLTQMTYNEQFF.

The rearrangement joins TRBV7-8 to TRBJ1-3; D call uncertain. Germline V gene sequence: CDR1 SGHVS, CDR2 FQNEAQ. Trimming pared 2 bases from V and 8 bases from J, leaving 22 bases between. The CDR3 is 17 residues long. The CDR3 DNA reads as TGTGCCAGCAGCTTACTGCAACGGGCACAGCGGAGGGACACCATATATTTT. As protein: CASSLLQRAQRRDTIYF. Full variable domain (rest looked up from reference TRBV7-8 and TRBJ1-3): GAGVSQSPRYKVAKRGQDVALRCDPISGHVSLFWYQQALGQGPEFLTYFQNEAQLDKSGLPSDRFFAERPEGSVSTLKIQRTQQEDSAVYLCASSLLQRAQRRDTIYFGEGSWLTVV.

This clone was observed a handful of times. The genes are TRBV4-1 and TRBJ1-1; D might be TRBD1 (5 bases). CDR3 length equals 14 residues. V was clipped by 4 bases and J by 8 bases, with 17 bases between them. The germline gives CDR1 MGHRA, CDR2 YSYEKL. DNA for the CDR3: TGCGCCAGCAGCCGCCAAGGGGAGGGCTCCGAAGCTTTCTTT. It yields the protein CASSRQGEGSEAFF.

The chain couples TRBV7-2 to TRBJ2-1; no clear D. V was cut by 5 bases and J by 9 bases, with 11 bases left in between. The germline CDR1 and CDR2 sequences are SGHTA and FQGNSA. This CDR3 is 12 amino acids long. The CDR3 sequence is CASSRSRSEQFF. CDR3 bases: TGTGCCAGCAGCCGGTCGAGAAGTGAGCAGTTCTTC.

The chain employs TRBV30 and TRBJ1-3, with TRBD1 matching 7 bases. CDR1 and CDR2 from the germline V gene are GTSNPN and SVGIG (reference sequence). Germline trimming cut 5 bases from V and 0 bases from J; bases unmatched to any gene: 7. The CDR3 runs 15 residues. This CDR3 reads CAWAGTVLSGNTIYF. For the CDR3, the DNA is TGTGCCTGGGCCGGGACAGTCCTCTCTGGAAACACCATATATTTT.

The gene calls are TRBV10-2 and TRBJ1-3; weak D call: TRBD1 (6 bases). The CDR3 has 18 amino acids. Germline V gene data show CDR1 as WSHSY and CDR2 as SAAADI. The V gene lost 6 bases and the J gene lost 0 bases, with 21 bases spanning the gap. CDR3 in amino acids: CASRSGHNPLDSGNTIYF. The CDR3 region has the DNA TGCGCCAGCAGGTCGGGACACAACCCCTTAGACTCTGGAAACACCATATATTTT.

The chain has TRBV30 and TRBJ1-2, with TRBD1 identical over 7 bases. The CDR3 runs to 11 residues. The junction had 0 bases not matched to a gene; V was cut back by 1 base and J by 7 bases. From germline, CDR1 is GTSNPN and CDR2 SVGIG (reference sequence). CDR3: CAWSEGAGYTF. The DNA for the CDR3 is TGTGCCTGGAGTGAGGGGGCTGGCTACACCTTC.